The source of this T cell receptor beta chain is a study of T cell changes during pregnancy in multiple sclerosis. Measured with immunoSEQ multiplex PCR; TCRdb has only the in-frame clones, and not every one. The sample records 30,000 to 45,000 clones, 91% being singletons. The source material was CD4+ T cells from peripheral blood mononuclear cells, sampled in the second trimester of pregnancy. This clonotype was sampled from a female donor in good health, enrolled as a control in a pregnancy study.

CDR3 nucleotides: TGTGCCAGCAGGGACGACAGGGGGATCATGAACACTGAAGCTTTCTTT. It encodes CASRDDRGIMNTEAFF. This rearrangement joins TRBV6-4 to TRBJ1-1, with 9 bases fitting TRBD1. Per germline, CDR1 MRHNA and CDR2 SNTAGT. Germline trimming cut 6 bases from V and 0 bases from J; bases unmatched to any gene: 8. The CDR3 length is 16 residues.